Below are 23 T cell receptor beta chains sequenced from a single sample in a study of blood T cells in healthy people across ages. Primers used in a second PCR of roughly 6 to 11 cycles were a sample-barcoded 5' primer and a J-beta primer mix. TCRdb re-derived calls from the 5' RACE reads in MiXCR, one entry per CDR3 protein. The sample includes 1.5 million to 2 million distinct CDR3 sequences, about two fifths of them seen just once. Sequencing was done on a sample of blood. These receptors came from a human donor in good health.

The V gene is TRBV7-9, the J gene TRBJ2-7; D might be TRBD1 (5 bases). V dropped 5 bases and J dropped 3 bases, with 17 bases sitting between them. This CDR3 has 15 amino acids. Germline V gives CDR1 SEHNR, CDR2 FQNEAQ (reference sequence). CDR3 coding DNA: TGTGCCAGCAGCCCATCAGGGCGCGGATACTACGAGCAGTACTTC. It translates to CASSPSGRGYYEQYF.

This clonotype was seen a few times. This chain joins TRBV4-2 and TRBJ2-3, with TRBD1 as a possible D gene (6 bases). The CDR3 is made up of 15 amino acids. CDR1 LGHNA and CDR2 YNFKEQ come from the germline V gene. V was pared by 4 bases and J by 1 base, with 12 bases between. CDR3 protein: CASSPRHRGTDTQYF. CDR3 nucleotide sequence: TGTGCCAGCAGCCCCCGGCACAGGGGCACAGATACGCAGTATTTT.

This clonotype was found a few times. The chain uses TRBV20-1 and TRBJ1-2, with D unclear. Germline CDR1 DFQATT, CDR2 SNEGSKA (reference sequence). Trimming shortened V by 0 bases and J by 3 bases, and 5 bases separated the two germline ends. The CDR3 length is 12 residues. The CDR3 here is CSAREGYYGYTF. The CDR3 coding sequence is TGCAGTGCTAGAGAGGGGTACTATGGCTACACCTTC.

The rearrangement uses TRBV29-1 and TRBJ2-7, with D tentatively TRBD2 (5 bases). The CDR3 consists of 14 residues. Germline V CDR1 and CDR2: SQVTM, ANQGSEA. V was clipped by 5 bases and J by 1 base, with 15 bases between them. CDR3 loop: CSVQEDPYSYEQYF. The DNA for the CDR3 is TGCAGCGTTCAGGAGGATCCGTATTCCTACGAGCAGTACTTC.

This clonotype has more than one count but fewer than ten. This chain uses TRBV6-5 with TRBJ2-4; 8 nucleotides match TRBD1. CDR3 length: 14 residues. CDR1 MNHEY and CDR2 SVGAGI come from the germline V gene. The V gene end was trimmed by 4 bases and the J gene end by 5 bases; junction bases not matched to a gene: 4. The CDR3 here is CASSLDRVQNIQYF. The CDR3 DNA follows: TGTGCCAGCAGTTTGGACAGGGTCCAAAACATTCAGTACTTC.

The chain uses TRBV5-5 and TRBJ2-1, with no clear D. CDR1 and CDR2 (germline): SGHKS, YYEKEE (reference sequence). This CDR3 is built from 18 residues. Trimming shortened V by 3 bases and J by 8 bases, and 27 bases separated the two germline ends. CDR3 in amino acids: CASSSTTDGIFTYYEQFF. CDR3 bases: TGTGCCAGCAGCTCGACCACGGATGGGATCTTTACTTACTATGAGCAGTTCTTC.

In regard to this clonotype: This is likely a read error, given that the CDR3 carries no conserved phenylalanine or tryptophan at its end. The chain combines TRBV12-3 or TRBV12-4 with TRBJ2-5, with D uncertain. Trimming left V 3 bases short and J 1 base short, with 6 bases between. CDR3 length: 13 amino acids. CDR3: CASSLVRQETQYL. The DNA for the CDR3 is TGTGCCAGCAGTTTGGTTCGCCAAGAGACCCAGTACTTG.

Concerning this clonotype itself: A read error may produce the germline difference seen at one junction end. This chain links TRBV4-3 with TRBJ1-6; no firm D call. CDR3 length: 15 amino acids. Germline-derived CDR1 and CDR2 are LGHNA and YSLEER. Here the CDR3 DNA reads TGCGCCAGCAGCCAAACTGGGGTTGGAAATTCACTCCTCCACTTT. Translating it yields CASSQTGVGNSLLHF.

The chain combines TRBV7-9 with TRBJ2-5; 7 positions match TRBD1. This CDR3 has 15 residues. With V trimmed by 4 bases and J by 1 base, 6 bases remained unmatched. Germline V gene data show CDR1 as SEHNR and CDR2 as FQNEAQ (reference sequence). CDR3 DNA sequence: TGTGCCAGCAGCTCACAGGGGACCCTCCAAGAGACCCAGTACTTC. As protein: CASSSQGTLQETQYF.

The V gene is TRBV6-1, the J gene TRBJ1-2; no definite D call. The CDR3 consists of 14 residues. V dropped 7 bases and J dropped 4 bases, with 16 bases sitting between them. Germline lookup yields CDR1 MNHNS and CDR2 SASEGT. This chain's CDR3 is CASKTWADPYGYTF. In DNA form, the CDR3 reads TGTGCCAGCAAGACTTGGGCCGACCCCTATGGCTACACCTTC.

J is TRBJ2-3 and V is TRBV28, with D perhaps assigned TRBD1 or TRBD2 (5 bases each). V lost 2 bases to trimming and J lost 0 bases, with 12 bases between them. Germline loops: CDR1 MDHEN, CDR2 SYDVKM. The CDR3 is made up of 16 amino acids. As DNA, the CDR3 is TGTGCCAGCAGTTTAAGACCGGGACCTAGCACAGATACGCAGTATTTT. This translates into CASSLRPGPSTDTQYF. The whole variable domain, remainder taken from reference TRBV28 and TRBJ2-3, is DVKVTQSSRYLVKRTGEKVFLECVQDMDHENMFWYRQDPGLGLRLIYFSYDVKMKEKGDIPEGYSVSREKKERFSLILESASTNQTSMYLCASSLRPGPSTDTQYFGPGTRLTVL.

This rearrangement joins TRBV10-3 to TRBJ2-5; D tentatively reads TRBD1 or TRBD2 (6 bases each). The germline V and J ends were trimmed by 3 bases and 4 bases, with 12 bases remaining between them. The germline CDR1 and CDR2 sequences are ENHRY and SYGVKD. The length of the CDR3 is 14 residues. The CDR3 sequence is CAISETGRRETQYF. For the CDR3, the DNA is TGTGCCATCAGTGAAACAGGGAGGAGAGAGACCCAGTACTTC.

Remarks on this clonotype: An end of the junction differs from the germline gene, which may be a read error. CDR3 loop: CASTRDSLNSGANVRTF. CDR3 sequence (DNA): TGTGCCAGCACCCGGGACAGCCTAAACTCTGGGGCCAACGTCCGGACTTTC. The chain uses TRBV6-1 and TRBJ2-6, with 7 bases lining up with TRBD1. The CDR3 contains 17 residues. Germline CDR1 reads MNHNS; CDR2 reads SASEGT.

This clonotype showed up just a few times. This rearrangement joins TRBV3-1 to TRBJ2-4, with D perhaps matching TRBD2 (6 bases). The J call could be wrong; TRBJ2-7 is a better fit for the DNA end. The V gene's germline CDR1 is LGHDT and CDR2 YNNKEL (reference sequence). This CDR3 has 14 residues. CDR3 bases: TGTGCCAGCAGCCAAGACGGGAGTAGCAGCGAGCAGTACTTC. Translated: CASSQDGSSSEQYF.

This clonotype was seen once. The chain links TRBV6-2 or TRBV6-3 to TRBJ2-7; D may be TRBD1 (5 bases). The CDR3 loop spans 16 amino acids. V was trimmed by 8 bases and J by 2 bases, leaving 22 bases between them. Germline CDR1 is MNHEY and CDR2 is SVGEGT. CDR3 coding DNA: TGTGCCAGCGGCCCTTTAGGGGCCTATCGGACCTACGAGCAGTACTTC. This sequence encodes CASGPLGAYRTYEQYF.

This clonotype was detected a few times. The chain couples TRBV7-9 to TRBJ1-1; the D is unclear. The germline V and J ends were trimmed by 3 bases and 4 bases, with 6 bases remaining between them. Per the germline V gene, CDR1 is SEHNR and CDR2 is FQNEAQ (reference sequence). There are 12 residues in the CDR3. The CDR3 nucleotides are TGTGCCAGCAGCTTGAAGGGCACTGAAGCTTTCTTT. Residues: CASSLKGTEAFF.

This clonotype was recorded at least ten times. The chain joins TRBV7-2 to TRBJ2-5; D is ambiguous. Trimming took 5 bases from V and 1 from J, leaving 5 bases between them. Germline V gives CDR1 SGHTA, CDR2 FQGNSA. CDR3 length: 12 residues. The CDR3, as DNA: TGTGCCAGCAGCCCTACCCAAGAGACCCAGTACTTC. Translating it yields CASSPTQETQYF.

V gene TRBV7-8 combines with J gene TRBJ1-2; D may be TRBD1 (5 bases). The germline V gene encodes CDR1 SGHVS and CDR2 FQNEAQ. The V end lost 5 bases, the J end lost 7 bases, and 17 bases lay between the germline ends. The CDR3 loop spans 14 amino acids. Here the CDR3 DNA reads TGTGCCAGCAGCCAACTCTTGGGGGTTCGTGGCTACACCTTC. Translated, it gives CASSQLLGVRGYTF.

There are a few counts of this clonotype. The V call is TRBV7-2, the J call TRBJ1-1; D may be TRBD1 (6 bases). Germline V gene lookup returns CDR1 SGHTA and CDR2 FQGNSA. CDR3 length equals 12 residues. The germline V and J ends were trimmed by 8 bases and 5 bases, with 12 bases remaining between them. Here the CDR3 reads CASGYRVTEAFF. CDR3 in DNA: TGTGCCAGCGGCTACAGGGTTACTGAAGCTTTCTTT.

This clonotype was seen more than once but under ten times. One junction end disagrees with the germline gene, perhaps due to a read error. The chain combines TRBV7-7 with TRBJ2-3; unclear D gene. Germline V gene lookup returns CDR1 SSHAT and CDR2 FNYEAQ (reference sequence). This CDR3 comprises 14 residues. This CDR3 is CASSLVNRLDTQYF. The DNA for the CDR3 is TGTGCTAGCAGCTTAGTTAATAGGTTAGATACGCAGTATTTT.

This clonotype showed up just a few times. The rearrangement uses TRBV20-1 and TRBJ2-1; the match to TRBD2 covers 8 bases. The CDR3 loop spans 13 amino acids. The ends lost 1 base at V and 7 bases at J; junction bases unmatched: 3. Germline V gene lookup returns CDR1 DFQATT and CDR2 SNEGSKA (reference sequence). The CDR3 spells CSARGGGWNEQFF. DNA of the CDR3: TGCAGTGCTAGAGGCGGGGGGTGGAATGAGCAGTTCTTC.

The chain is built from TRBV4-3 and TRBJ1-1; possible D gene TRBD1, 5 bases. This CDR3 has 13 residues. Trimming pared 0 bases from V and 12 bases from J, leaving 14 bases between. Germline loops: CDR1 LGHNA, CDR2 YSLEER. The chain's CDR3 is CASSQDRDGPTFF. CDR3 bases: TGCGCCAGCAGCCAAGACCGGGACGGGCCTACTTTCTTT.

J is TRBJ2-5 and V is TRBV7-9; a weak D match, TRBD2 (6 bases). V was trimmed by 3 bases and J by 5 bases, leaving 16 bases between them. Germline CDR1 and CDR2: SEHNR and FQNEAQ (reference sequence). The CDR3 covers 15 residues. This chain's CDR3 is CASSFGVGTSETQYF. CDR3 DNA: TGTGCCAGCAGCTTTGGTGTGGGGACTTCCGAGACCCAGTACTTC. The full variable domain, with the rest looked up from reference TRBV7-9 and TRBJ2-5, is DTGVSQNPRHKITKRGQNVTFRCDPISEHNRLYWYRQTLGQGPEFLTYFQNEAQLEKSRLLSDRFSAERPKGSFSTLEIQRTEQGDSAMYLCASSFGVGTSETQYFGPGTRLLVL.